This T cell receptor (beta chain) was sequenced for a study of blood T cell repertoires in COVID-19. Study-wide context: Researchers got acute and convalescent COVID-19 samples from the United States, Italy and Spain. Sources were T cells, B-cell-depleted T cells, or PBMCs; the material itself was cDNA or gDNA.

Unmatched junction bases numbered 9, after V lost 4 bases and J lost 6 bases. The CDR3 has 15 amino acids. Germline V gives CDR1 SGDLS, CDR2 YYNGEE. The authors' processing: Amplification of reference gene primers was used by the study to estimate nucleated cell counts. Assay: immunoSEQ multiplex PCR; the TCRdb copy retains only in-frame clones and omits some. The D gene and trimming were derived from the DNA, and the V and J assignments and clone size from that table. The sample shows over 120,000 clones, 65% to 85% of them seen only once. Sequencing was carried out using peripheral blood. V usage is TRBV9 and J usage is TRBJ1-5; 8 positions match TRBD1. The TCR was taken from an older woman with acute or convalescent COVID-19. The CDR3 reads CASSPGQGYRQPQHF. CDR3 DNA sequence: TGTGCCAGCAGCCCAGGACAGGGCTATCGTCAGCCCCAGCATTTT.